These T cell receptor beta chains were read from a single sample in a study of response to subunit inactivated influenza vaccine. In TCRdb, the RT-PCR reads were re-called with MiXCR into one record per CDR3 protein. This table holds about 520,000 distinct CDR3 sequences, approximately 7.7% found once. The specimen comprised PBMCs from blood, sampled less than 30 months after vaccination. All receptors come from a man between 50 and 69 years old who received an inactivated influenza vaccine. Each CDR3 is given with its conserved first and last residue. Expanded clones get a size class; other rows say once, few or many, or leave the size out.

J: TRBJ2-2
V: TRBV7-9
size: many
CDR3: CASSSWNTGELFF

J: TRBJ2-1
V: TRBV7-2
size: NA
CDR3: CASSLDGLKQFF

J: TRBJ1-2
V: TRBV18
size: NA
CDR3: CASSPRFREINYGYTF

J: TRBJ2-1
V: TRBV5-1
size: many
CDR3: CASSYGVLSGREQFF

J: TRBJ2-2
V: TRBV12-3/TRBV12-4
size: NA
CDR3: CASRRGSNTGELFF

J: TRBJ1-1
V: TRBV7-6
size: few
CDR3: CASSLGPNEAFF

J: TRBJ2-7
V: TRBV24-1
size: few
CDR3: CATSDARPGGRFVYEQYF

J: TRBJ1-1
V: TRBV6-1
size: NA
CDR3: CASSAQQGRVNTEAFF

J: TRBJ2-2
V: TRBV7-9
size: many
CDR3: CASSLARTSKDGELFF

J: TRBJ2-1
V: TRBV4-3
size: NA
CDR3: CASSRTGTSRYNEQFF

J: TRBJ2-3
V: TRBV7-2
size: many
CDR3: CASSPVNRMDTQYF

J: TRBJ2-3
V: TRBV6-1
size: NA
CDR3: CASRKLAASTDTQYF

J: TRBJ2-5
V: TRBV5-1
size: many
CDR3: CASSHGRNQETQYF

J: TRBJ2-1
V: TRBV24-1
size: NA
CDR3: CATRSSYNEQFF

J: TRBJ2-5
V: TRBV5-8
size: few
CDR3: CASSSGRLAGLQETQYF

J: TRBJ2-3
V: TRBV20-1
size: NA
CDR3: CSARGVLGADTQYF

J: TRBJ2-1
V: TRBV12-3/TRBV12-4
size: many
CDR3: CASSISGGFNEQFF

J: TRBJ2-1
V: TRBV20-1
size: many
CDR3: CSANPTGVNEQFF

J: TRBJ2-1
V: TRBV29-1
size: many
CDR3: CSVRGGGNEQFF

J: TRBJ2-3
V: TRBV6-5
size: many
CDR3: CASSYSGTSTDTQYF

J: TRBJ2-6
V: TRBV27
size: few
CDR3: CASSRPPGSGANVLTF

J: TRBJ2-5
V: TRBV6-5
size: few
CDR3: CASSYSGLVQETQYF

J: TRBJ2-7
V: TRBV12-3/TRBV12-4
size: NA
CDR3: CASTAGVLPEQYF

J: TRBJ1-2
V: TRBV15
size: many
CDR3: CATSREGGGGGYTF

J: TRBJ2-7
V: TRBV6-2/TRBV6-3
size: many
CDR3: CASSSTSGSDEQYF

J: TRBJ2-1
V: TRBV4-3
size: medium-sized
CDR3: CASSQGLFYNEQFF

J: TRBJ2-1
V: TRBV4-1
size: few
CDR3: CASSLGGPRGEQFF

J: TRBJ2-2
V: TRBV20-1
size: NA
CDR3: CSAPGRGKDTGELFF

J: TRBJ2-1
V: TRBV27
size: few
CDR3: CASSPGQGNNEQFF

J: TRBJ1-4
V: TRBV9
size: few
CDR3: CASSRAGSNEKLFF

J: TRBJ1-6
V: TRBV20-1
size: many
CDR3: CSAGPTGSSYNSPLHF

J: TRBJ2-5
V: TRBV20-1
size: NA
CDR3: CSARALGGDRETQYF

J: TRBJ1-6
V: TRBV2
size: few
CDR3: CASLRATNSPLHF

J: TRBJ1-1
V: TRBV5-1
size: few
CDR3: CASSERVGGTEAFF

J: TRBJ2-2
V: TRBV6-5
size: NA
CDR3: CASRSSGTRTGELFF

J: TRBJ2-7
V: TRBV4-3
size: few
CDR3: CASSQVPTGDYEQYF

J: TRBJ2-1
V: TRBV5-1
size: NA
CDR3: CASSIGQWENEQFF

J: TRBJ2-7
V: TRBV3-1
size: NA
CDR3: CASSPIQIPNSYEQYF

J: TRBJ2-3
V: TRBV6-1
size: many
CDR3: CASNPSGGITDTQYF

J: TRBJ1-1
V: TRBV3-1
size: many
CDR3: CASSQGGWNTEAFF

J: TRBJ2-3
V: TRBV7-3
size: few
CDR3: CASSRGSSDTQYF

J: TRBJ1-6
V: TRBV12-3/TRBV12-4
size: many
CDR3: CASSLVGGNSPLHF

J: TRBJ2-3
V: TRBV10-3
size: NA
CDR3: CAISVIDTQYF

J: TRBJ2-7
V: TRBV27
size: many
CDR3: CASSVSTVAHEQYF

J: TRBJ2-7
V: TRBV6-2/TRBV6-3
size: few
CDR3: CASSYLLPGQGHEQYF

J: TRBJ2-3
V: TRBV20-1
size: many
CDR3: CSAKTSGGTDTQYF

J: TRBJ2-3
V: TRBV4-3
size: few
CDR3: CASSQDPSGSSGTQYF